This is a list of T cell receptor beta chains from one sample in a study of OX40 agonist ivuxolimab in advanced cancers. Assay used: immunoSEQ multiplex PCR; TCRdb lists only in-frame clones, some missing. The sample shows under 100,000 clones, roughly 90% of them seen only once. Sequences were derived from CD4+ or CD8+ T cells sorted from blood, sampled in a trial of the OX40 agonist ivuxolimab. These TCRs come from an adult with an advanced solid tumor such as melanoma, head and neck, liver or kidney cancer. CDR3s include the opening cysteine and the closing phenylalanine or tryptophan. A D gene is named only where the DNA matches it firmly. Expanded clones are given a class, and other clones once, few, many or no size at all.

TRBD2	-	TRBV5-1	TRBJ2-7	CASTLTSTSYEQYF	TGCGCCAGCACCCTGACTAGCACCTCTTACGAGCAGTACTTC
-	once	TRBV7-2	TRBJ2-3	CASNPLRGTDTQYF	TGTGCCAGCAACCCCTTGCGGGGCACAGATACGCAGTATTTT
-	once	TRBV7-9	TRBJ1-5	CASSQKTGPTSGNQPQHF	TGTGCCAGCAGCCAAAAAACAGGGCCCACATCAGGCAATCAGCCCCAGCATTTT
-	-	TRBV20-1	TRBJ1-3	CSAPTGNTIYF	TGCAGTGCCCCGACCGGAAACACCATATATTTT
TRBD2	-	TRBV23-1	TRBJ2-3	CASSQLHGTSGGNISTDTQYF	TGCGCCAGCAGTCAATTACACGGGACTAGCGGGGGCAATATTAGCACAGATACGCAGTATTTT
-	once	TRBV5-4	TRBJ1-1	CASSQEVRGTEAFF	TGTGCCAGCAGCCAGGAAGTTCGGGGCACTGAAGCTTTCTTT
-	-	TRBV7-9	TRBJ2-1	CASSLGSIGHNEQFF	TGTGCCAGCAGCCTAGGGTCCATCGGTCACAATGAGCAGTTCTTC
-	-	TRBV18	TRBJ2-4	CASSRGENIQYF	TGTGCCAGCTCCCGAGGGGAGAACATTCAGTACTTC
-	-	TRBV6-5	TRBJ2-7	CASSVSSYEQYF	TGTGCCAGCAGTGTCTCGTCCTACGAGCAGTACTTC
-	-	TRBV2	TRBJ1-2	CASSESVRDGYTF	TGTGCCAGCAGTGAATCGGTTAGGGATGGCTACACCTTC
-	-	TRBV6-5	TRBJ2-1	CASSLTALGTKQFF	TGTGCCAGCAGTTTAACCGCCCTCGGAACGAAGCAGTTCTTC
-	-	TRBV7-8	TRBJ2-3	CASSLALDKPDTQYF	TGTGCCAGCAGCTTAGCGCTGGACAAGCCTGATACGCAGTATTTT
-	once	TRBV18	TRBJ2-3	CASSPRLESTDTQYF	TGTGCCAGCTCACCAAGATTAGAAAGCACAGATACGCAGTATTTT
-	-	TRBV4-3	TRBJ1-4	CASSHRVATNEKLFF	TGCGCCAGCAGCCATAGGGTTGCAACTAATGAAAAACTGTTTTTT
-	few	TRBV11-2	TRBJ2-6	CASSPRFSGANVLTF	TGTGCCAGCAGCCCCCGGTTCTCTGGGGCCAACGTCCTGACTTTC
TRBD2	-	TRBV19	TRBJ2-2	CASSLLGLATLAGELFF	TGTGCCAGTAGTCTACTGGGACTAGCGACCTTGGCCGGGGAGCTGTTTTTT
-	-	TRBV5-6	TRBJ1-1	CASRAGMNTEAFF	TGTGCCAGCAGGGCCGGGATGAACACTGAAGCTTTCTTT
TRBD1	-	TRBV2	TRBJ1-5	CASSVTGGNVEPQHF	TGTGCCAGCAGTGTCACAGGGGGAAACGTGGAGCCCCAGCATTTT
-	-	TRBV5-6	TRBJ2-5	CASSPGRPGTQYF	TGTGCCAGCAGCCCCGGACGGCCAGGGACCCAGTACTTC
-	-	TRBV2	TRBJ2-1	CASSPAGPYNEQFF	TGTGCCAGCAGTCCCGCGGGCCCCTACAATGAGCAGTTCTTC
-	-	TRBV4-1	TRBJ2-3	CASSQLGLRTDTQYF	TGCGCCAGCAGCCAACTTGGGCTGCGCACAGATACGCAGTATTTT
-	-	TRBV29-1	TRBJ2-3	CSVEEGGIADTQYF	TGCAGCGTTGAAGAGGGGGGCATAGCAGATACGCAGTATTTT
-	-	TRBV29-1	TRBJ1-1	CSVCNDEAFF	TGCAGCGTCTGCAACGACGAAGCTTTCTTT